This entry lists 7 T cell receptor beta chains sequenced from one sample in a study of blood T cell repertoires in COVID-19 (dated by TCRdb to the early 2020s). Receptor libraries were prepared by the immunoSEQ multiplex PCR assay. TCRdb holds this immuneACCESS table with in-frame rearrangements only. Some clones are missing; in checked studies, unresolved V genes explain under half, and the rest has no known cause. This sample gives approximately 150,000 clones in total; about 88% of them show up just once. The top ten constitute roughly 19% of the sample. Specimen: peripheral blood. Receptors originate from a woman aged 80 or over with acute or convalescent COVID-19.

V is TRBV6-5 and J is TRBJ1-4, with 8 bases aligning to TRBD1. This CDR3 has 15 residues. The germline gives CDR1 MNHEY, CDR2 SVGAGI. V lost 6 bases, J lost 3 bases, and 6 bases stayed unmatched. This CDR3 is CASRGTGRANEKLFF. The DNA for the CDR3 is TGTGCCAGCAGGGGGACAGGCCGAGCTAATGAAAAACTGTTTTTT.

This chain links TRBV14 with TRBJ1-2; the match to TRBD1 covers 8 bases. CDR3 length equals 16 residues. With V trimmed by 2 bases and J by 7 bases, 12 bases remained unmatched. The germline V gene has CDR1 SGHDN and CDR2 FVKESK. CDR3 nucleotide sequence: TGTGCCAGCAGCCAAATGGGCGGACAGGGTTTTCGTGGCTACACCTTC. As protein: CASSQMGGQGFRGYTF.

V gene TRBV21-1 combines with J gene TRBJ2-7; the table's D gene call, TRBD1, was not cross checked with the DNA. TRBV21-1 is classified as a pseudogene. This CDR3 comprises 12 residues. The CDR3: CASSKVTYEQYF. In DNA, the CDR3 is TGTGCCAGCAGCAAAGTTACATACGAGCAGTACTTC.

This rearrangement joins TRBV11-2 to TRBJ2-7; 7 bases are a match to TRBD1. Germline V gene data show CDR1 as SGHAT and CDR2 as FQNNGV. There are 13 residues in the CDR3. The J segment lost 1 base and the V segment lost 5 bases, leaving 2 bases of the junction unmatched. CDR3 DNA: TGTGCCAGCAGCCAGGGACAGTCCTACGAGCAGTACTTC. It translates to CASSQGQSYEQYF.

The rearrangement uses TRBV5-6 and TRBJ2-1, with a weak D call TRBD2 (5 bases). Per germline, CDR1 SGHDT and CDR2 YYEEEE. The V gene lost 0 bases and the J gene lost 0 bases, with 7 bases spanning the gap. The CDR3 runs to 15 residues. This chain's CDR3 is CASSLGLLSYNEQFF. CDR3 DNA: TGTGCCAGCAGCTTGGGACTACTCTCCTACAATGAGCAGTTCTTC. Filled out from reference TRBV5-6 and TRBJ2-1, the complete variable domain reads DAGVTQSPTHLIKTRGQQVTLRCSPKSGHDTVSWYQQALGQGPQFIFQYYEEEERQRGNFPDRFSGHQFPNYSSELNVNALLLGDSALYLCASSLGLLSYNEQFFGPGTRLTVL.

V and J are TRBV29-1 and TRBJ2-7, with 7 bases lining up with TRBD2. In germline, CDR1 is SQVTM, CDR2 ANQGSEA. V shed 4 bases, J shed 8 bases, and the junction held 11 bases outside the gene matches. CDR3 length: 13 amino acids. The CDR3 region is CSVGQGDYSKQYF. For the CDR3, the DNA is TGCAGCGTTGGGCAAGGGGACTATAGCAAGCAGTACTTC.

The rearrangement joins TRBV24-1 to TRBJ2-1, with TRBD2 identical over 8 bases. Looked up from germline, CDR1 is KGHDR and CDR2 is SFDVKD. CDR3 size: 13 residues. With 10 bases clipped from V and 5 bases from J, the junction kept 6 bases outside the gene matches. CDR3 amino acids: CATPAGVNNEQFF. In DNA form, the CDR3 reads TGTGCCACGCCAGCGGGAGTAAACAATGAGCAGTTCTTC.